A single sample is the source of the 25 T cell receptor beta chains below, sequenced in a study of blood T cell repertoires in COVID-19. Clones were read by immunoSEQ multiplex PCR, and TCRdb kept only the in-frame ones, dropping some. The sample consists of hundreds of thousands of clones, 85% to 90% of them appearing once. Input material: peripheral blood. These receptor sequences come from a woman in her 70s with COVID-19, enrolled during active disease.

The V gene is TRBV10-3, the J gene TRBJ2-2; the match to TRBD2 covers 11 bases. CDR1 is ENHRY and CDR2 is SYGVKD in the germline V gene. V lost 6 bases, J lost 5 bases, and 2 bases stayed unmatched. CDR3 length: 14 residues. CDR3 DNA: TGTGCCATCAGGGGGACTAGCGGTACCGGGGAGCTGTTTTTT. It translates to CAIRGTSGTGELFF.

The V call is TRBV5-5, the J call TRBJ1-4; D may be TRBD1 (6 bases). Germline values: CDR1 SGHKS, CDR2 YYEKEE (reference sequence). The length of the CDR3 is 16 residues. V gave up 0 bases and J gave up 5 bases, with 14 bases separating them. The CDR3 sequence is CASSLEQGTRNEKLFF. Here the CDR3 DNA reads TGTGCCAGCAGCTTGGAACAAGGGACAAGAAATGAAAAACTGTTTTTT.

V usage is TRBV6-5 and J usage is TRBJ2-7, with D possibly being TRBD1 (6 bases). The CDR3 extends over 13 amino acids. Germline V gives CDR1 MNHEY, CDR2 SVGAGI. V gave up 2 bases and J gave up 7 bases, with 12 bases separating them. This chain's CDR3 is CASSYDRTGEQYF. CDR3 coding DNA: TGTGCCAGCAGTTACGACAGGACGGGGGAGCAGTACTTC.

CDR3 region: CASRRPRENTEAFF. The CDR3, as DNA: TGTGCCAGCAGACGACCGAGGGAGAACACTGAAGCTTTCTTT. V is TRBV6-5 and J is TRBJ1-1; no clear D. V lost 6 bases and J lost 1, with 12 bases in between. The CDR3 is 14 residues long. Germline values: CDR1 MNHEY, CDR2 SVGAGI.

The V gene is TRBV11-2, the J gene TRBJ2-7, with D perhaps TRBD1 (5 bases). The CDR3 runs to 16 residues. Trimming stripped 7 bases from V and 7 bases from J, with 26 bases between. From germline, CDR1 is SGHAT and CDR2 FQNNGV. CDR3 coding DNA: TGTGCCAGCACCACTCCCCAGGGCAGAAGCCTTGAAGAGCAGTACTTC. It yields the protein CASTTPQGRSLEEQYF. The complete variable domain, with remaining parts taken from reference TRBV11-2 and TRBJ2-7, reads EAGVAQSPRYKIIEKRQSVAFWCNPISGHATLYWYQQILGQGPKLLIQFQNNGVVDDSQLPKDRFSAERLKGVDSTLKIQPAKLEDSAVYLCASTTPQGRSLEEQYFGPGTRLTVT.

The chain has TRBV28 and TRBJ2-1, with D tentatively TRBD2 (7 bases). The germline V gene encodes CDR1 MDHEN and CDR2 SYDVKM. The CDR3 is 17 amino acids. V lost 7 bases to trimming and J lost 0 bases, with 19 bases between them. CDR3 in DNA: TGTGCCAGCAAAGCCGGGGGGACATCGAGCTCCTACAATGAGCAGTTCTTC. This gives the protein CASKAGGTSSSYNEQFF.

This sequence joins TRBV14 and TRBJ2-3; TRBD2 matches 9 bases. V lost 0 bases and J lost 7; bases outside the gene matches: 14. Germline CDR1 reads SGHDN; CDR2 reads FVKESK. This CDR3 has 18 amino acids. CDR3 nucleotides: TGTGCCAGCAGCCAAGATCACTCGGGCGGGGGGGCAATATATACGCAGTATTTT. Translating gives CASSQDHSGGGAIYTQYF.

The genes are TRBV7-8 and TRBJ2-5, with unresolved D. CDR1 is SGHVS, CDR2 FQNEAQ, per germline. This CDR3 is 13 amino acids long. Between the trimmed V and J ends, which lost 1 base and 6 bases, there was a span of 9 bases. CDR3 nucleotide sequence: TGTGCCAGCAGCTTAGACTCGAGGAAGACCCAGTACTTC. It translates to CASSLDSRKTQYF.

This clone was seen a few times. The V and J genes are TRBV24-1 and TRBJ2-2, with 9 bases lining up with TRBD1. V lost 5 bases to trimming and J lost 6 bases; unmatched junction nucleotides: 9. The CDR3 is 16 residues long. CDR1 is KGHDR, CDR2 SFDVKD, per germline. CDR3 DNA sequence: TGTGCCACCAGTGTCTCTACAGGGGGCGCCGCCGGGGAGCTGTTTTTT. This sequence encodes CATSVSTGGAAGELFF.

The chain uses TRBV18 and TRBJ1-2, with 7 bases identical to TRBD1. Germline V gene lookup returns CDR1 KGHSH and CDR2 LQKENI. The CDR3 length is 14 residues. The V segment lost 4 bases and the J segment 7 bases; nucleotides outside the gene matches: 9. The CDR3 reads CASSLREGAGGYTF. Written as DNA, the CDR3 is TGTGCCAGCTCACTCCGCGAGGGGGCAGGTGGCTACACCTTC.

The CDR3 DNA follows: TGTGCCAGCAGTGACTCCGGGATTTCAACTAATGAAAAACTGTTTTTT. The encoded protein is CASSDSGISTNEKLFF. The chain links TRBV27 to TRBJ1-4; D uncertain. The V and J ends lost 5 bases and 0 bases respectively, with 13 bases between them. This CDR3 is built from 16 residues. Per the germline V gene, CDR1 is MNHEY and CDR2 is SMNVEV (reference sequence). The complete variable domain, with remaining parts taken from reference TRBV27 and TRBJ1-4, reads EAQVTQNPRYLITVTGKKLTVTCSQNMNHEYMSWYRQDPGLGLRQIYYSMNVEVTDKGDVPEGYKVSRKEKRNFPLILESPSPNQTSLYFCASSDSGISTNEKLFFGSGTQLSVL.

This sequence joins TRBV12-1 and TRBJ1-1. TRBV12-1 is tagged as a pseudogene. The CDR3 runs to 11 residues. The DNA of the CDR3 is TGTGCCAGCAGCCCTCTCCCTGAAGCTTTCTTT. Its translation: CASSPLPEAFF.

The rearrangement joins TRBV19 to TRBJ1-5, with 8 bases that match TRBD1. V lost 6 bases, J lost 7 bases, and 5 bases stayed unmatched. The V gene's germline CDR1 is LNHDA and CDR2 SQIVND (reference sequence). The CDR3 has 13 residues. Written as DNA, the CDR3 is TGTGCCAGTAGACAGGGGGAAGGACAGCCCCAGCATTTT. Translating it yields CASRQGEGQPQHF.

The chain is built from TRBV19 and TRBJ2-3; 8 bases match TRBD2. J was trimmed by 2 bases and V by 6 bases; bases with no gene match: 4. CDR3 length equals 14 residues. Germline CDR1 reads LNHDA; CDR2 reads SQIVND (reference sequence). CDR3 in DNA: TGTGCCAGTAGCCTAGCGGGTTACACAGATACGCAGTATTTT. Translating it yields CASSLAGYTDTQYF.

This chain joins TRBV6-6 and TRBJ1-6; D call uncertain. V was shortened by 5 bases and J by 7 bases, with 9 bases between the two germline ends. This CDR3 region has 13 residues. CDR1 and CDR2 from the germline V gene are MNHNY and SVGAGI (reference sequence). CDR3 bases: TGTGCCAGCAGTCCGCAGAGGAATTCACCCCTCCACTTT. Translation: CASSPQRNSPLHF.

The chain has TRBV5-3 and TRBJ1-4; D is undetermined. TRBV5-3 is filed as an ORF, its function uncertain. Trimming stripped 4 bases from V and 3 bases from J, with 10 bases between. The CDR3 runs 14 residues. This CDR3 reads CARSTGQPNEKLFF. CDR3 DNA: TGTGCCAGAAGCACGGGTCAACCTAATGAAAAACTGTTTTTT.

The V call is TRBV6-2 or TRBV6-3, the J call TRBJ1-1; TRBD1 matches at 9 bases. V gave up 4 bases and J gave up 4 bases; unmatched junction bases: 7. CDR3 length: 15 amino acids. Germline CDR1 reads MNHEY; CDR2 reads SVGEGT. The CDR3 region is CASSSDRGIGTEAFF. The CDR3 DNA reads TGTGCCAGCAGTTCGGACAGGGGTATCGGCACTGAAGCTTTCTTT.

This clone was counted only a few times. The chain has TRBV5-1 and TRBJ1-1; D may be TRBD1 (6 bases). CDR3 length: 14 amino acids. Germline V lookup: CDR1 SGHRS, CDR2 YFSETQ. Trimming removed 4 bases at V and 4 bases at J, with 14 bases between. DNA of the CDR3: TGCGCCAGCAGCAAGCAGGGAGGGGGCACTGAAGCTTTCTTT. Protein product: CASSKQGGGTEAFF.

This clone was seen many times. This sequence joins TRBV7-9 and TRBJ2-7, with a weak D call TRBD1 (5 bases). The V end lost 5 bases, the J end lost 2 bases, and 10 bases lay between the germline ends. The CDR3 consists of 13 residues. Germline V gene lookup returns CDR1 SEHNR and CDR2 FQNEAQ (reference sequence). The CDR3 DNA is TGTGCCAGCAGCCTCCTGGACACCTACGAGCAGTACTTC. This translates into CASSLLDTYEQYF.

This clone was detected only a few times. The CDR3 DNA is TGTGCCAGCAGTTTCGGTCTCTACGAGCAGTACTTC. Translated, it gives CASSFGLYEQYF. The rearrangement uses TRBV6-5 and TRBJ2-7; D is unresolved. With 4 bases removed from V and 3 bases from J, the gap between germline ends came to 7 bases. Germline V gene data show CDR1 as MNHEY and CDR2 as SVGAGI. CDR3 length equals 12 residues.

The chain combines TRBV27 with TRBJ1-5; D might be TRBD1 (6 bases). Germline loops: CDR1 MNHEY, CDR2 SMNVEV (reference sequence). Trimming cost V 4 bases and J 0 bases, with 19 bases left between them. The CDR3 sequence is 18 residues long. CDR3 loop: CASSSQPPGHRSNQPQHF. CDR3 bases: TGTGCCAGCAGTTCCCAACCCCCGGGACACCGTAGCAATCAGCCCCAGCATTTT.

This rearrangement joins TRBV30 to TRBJ1-1; the D is unclear. The CDR3 totals 11 residues. Germline lookup yields CDR1 GTSNPN and CDR2 SVGIG (reference sequence). The V and J ends lost 3 bases and 5 bases respectively, with 7 bases between them. CDR3 bases: TGTGCCTGGAGAAGAGGTACTGAAGCTTTCTTT. Translating gives CAWRRGTEAFF.

The chain employs TRBV19 and TRBJ2-7, with D possibly TRBD1 on 6 matching bases. The CDR3 is 14 amino acids. Germline-derived CDR1 and CDR2 are LNHDA and SQIVND (reference sequence). V was pared by 1 base and J by 2 bases, with 9 bases between. In nucleotides, the CDR3 is TGTGCCAGTAGTATAGTGGACAGCCCCTACGAGCAGTACTTC. This translates into CASSIVDSPYEQYF.

The V gene is TRBV27, the J gene TRBJ2-2; the D is unclear. The V end lost 4 bases, the J end lost 4 bases, and 13 bases lay between the germline ends. Germline V gives CDR1 MNHEY, CDR2 SMNVEV (reference sequence). This CDR3 region has 15 residues. CDR3 loop: CASSYGQVATGELFF. In DNA, the CDR3 is TGTGCCAGCAGTTATGGGCAGGTGGCCACCGGGGAGCTGTTTTTT.

V is TRBV19 and J is TRBJ1-1; perhaps TRBD1 as D (5 bases). V lost 8 bases to trimming and J lost 3 bases, with 16 bases between them. Looked up from germline, CDR1 is LNHDA and CDR2 is SQIVND (reference sequence). The CDR3 runs to 14 residues. CDR3 sequence reads: CASSPQERDTEAFF. CDR3 sequence (DNA): TGTGCCAGTTCCCCACAGGAAAGGGACACTGAAGCTTTCTTT. Variable domain in full (rest from reference TRBV19 and TRBJ1-1): DGGITQSPKYLFRKEGQNVTLSCEQNLNHDAMYWYRQDPGQGLRLIYYSQIVNDFQKGDIAEGYSVSREKKESFPLTVTSAQKNPTAFYLCASSPQERDTEAFFGQGTRLTVV.